This T cell receptor (beta chain) was profiled in a study of blood T cell repertoires in COVID-19. Study details: Sources were T cells, B-cell-depleted T cells, or PBMCs; the material itself was cDNA or gDNA.

The method was immunoSEQ multiplex PCR; TCRdb's version includes in-frame clones alone and lacks a portion of them. The data hold about 160,000 clones, with approximately 80% observed a single time. Seattle researchers signed up patients amid active infection and tracked them longitudinally. The material sequenced was peripheral blood. The source of this sequence is a woman in her thirties or forties with COVID-19, enrolled during active disease.

The CDR3 DNA reads TGTGCCAGCAGCTTAGACACAGGGCCCCTCTTCTACGAGCAGTACTTC. Translating it yields CASSLDTGPLFYEQYF. The chain couples TRBV7-2 to TRBJ2-7, with a tentative D call TRBD1 (6 bases). Deletions cut 1 base from V and 3 bases from J, with 16 bases between. The CDR3 contains 16 residues. Germline V gene data show CDR1 as SGHTA and CDR2 as FQGNSA.